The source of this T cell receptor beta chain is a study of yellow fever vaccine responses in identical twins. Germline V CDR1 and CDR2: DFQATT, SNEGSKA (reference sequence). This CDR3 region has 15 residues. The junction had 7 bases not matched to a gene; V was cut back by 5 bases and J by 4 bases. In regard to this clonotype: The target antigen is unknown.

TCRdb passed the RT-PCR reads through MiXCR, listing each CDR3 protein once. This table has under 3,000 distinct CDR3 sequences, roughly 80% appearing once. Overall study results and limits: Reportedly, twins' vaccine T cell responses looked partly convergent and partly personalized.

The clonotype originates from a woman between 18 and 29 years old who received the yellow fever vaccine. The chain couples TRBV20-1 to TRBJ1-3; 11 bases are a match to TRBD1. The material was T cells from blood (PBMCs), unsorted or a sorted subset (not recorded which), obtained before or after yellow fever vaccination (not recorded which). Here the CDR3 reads CSAWTGGASGNTIYF. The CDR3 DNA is TGCAGTGCTTGGACAGGGGGCGCGTCAGGAAACACCATATATTTT.